This T cell receptor (beta chain) emerged from a study of blood T cell repertoires in COVID-19. Study details: Some COVID-19 samples were acute and others convalescent; all came from the United States, Italy and Spain. PBMCs, B-cell-depleted T cells, or T cells were the source of the cDNA or gDNA that made up the material.

Germline V gene data show CDR1 as SGHVS and CDR2 as FQNEAQ. The V end lost 1 base, the J end lost 1 base, and 7 bases lay between the germline ends. This CDR3 region has 14 residues. Clones were read by immunoSEQ multiplex PCR, and TCRdb kept only the in-frame ones, dropping some. The data show over 150,000 clones, roughly 80% seen once. The V and J genes are TRBV7-8 and TRBJ1-2; D is uncertain. This TCR was sampled from an elderly man with acute or convalescent COVID-19. Sequenced sample: peripheral blood. The CDR3 region is CASSLGGGNYGYTF. The DNA for the CDR3 is TGTGCCAGCAGCTTAGGCGGCGGTAACTATGGCTACACCTTC.